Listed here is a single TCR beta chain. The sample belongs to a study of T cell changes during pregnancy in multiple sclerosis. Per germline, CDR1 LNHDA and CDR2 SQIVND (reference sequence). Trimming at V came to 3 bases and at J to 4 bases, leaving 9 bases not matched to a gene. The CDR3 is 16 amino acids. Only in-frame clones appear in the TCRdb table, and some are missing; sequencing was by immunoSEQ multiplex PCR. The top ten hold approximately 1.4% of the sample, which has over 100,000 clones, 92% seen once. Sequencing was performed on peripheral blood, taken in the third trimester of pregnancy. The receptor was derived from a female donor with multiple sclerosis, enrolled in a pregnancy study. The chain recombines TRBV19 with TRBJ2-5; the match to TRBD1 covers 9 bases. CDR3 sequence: CASSMGGTGRGETQYF. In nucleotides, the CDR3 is TGTGCCAGTAGTATGGGTGGGACAGGGAGGGGAGAGACCCAGTACTTC.